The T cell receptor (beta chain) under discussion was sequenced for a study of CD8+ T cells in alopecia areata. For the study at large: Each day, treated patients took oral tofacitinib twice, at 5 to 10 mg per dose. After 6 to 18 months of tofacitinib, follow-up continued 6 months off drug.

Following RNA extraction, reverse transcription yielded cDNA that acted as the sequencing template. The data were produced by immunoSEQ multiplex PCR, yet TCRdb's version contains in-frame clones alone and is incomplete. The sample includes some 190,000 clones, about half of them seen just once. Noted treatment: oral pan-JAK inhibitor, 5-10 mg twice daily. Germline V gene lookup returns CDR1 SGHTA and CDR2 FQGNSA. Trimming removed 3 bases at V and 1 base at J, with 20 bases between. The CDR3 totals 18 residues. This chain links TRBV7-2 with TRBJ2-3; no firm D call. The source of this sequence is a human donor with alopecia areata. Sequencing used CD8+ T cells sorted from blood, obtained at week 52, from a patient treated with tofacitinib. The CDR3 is CASSFPSYPVTGTDTQYF. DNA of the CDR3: TGTGCCAGCAGCTTTCCCTCTTATCCCGTAACGGGCACAGATACGCAGTATTTT.